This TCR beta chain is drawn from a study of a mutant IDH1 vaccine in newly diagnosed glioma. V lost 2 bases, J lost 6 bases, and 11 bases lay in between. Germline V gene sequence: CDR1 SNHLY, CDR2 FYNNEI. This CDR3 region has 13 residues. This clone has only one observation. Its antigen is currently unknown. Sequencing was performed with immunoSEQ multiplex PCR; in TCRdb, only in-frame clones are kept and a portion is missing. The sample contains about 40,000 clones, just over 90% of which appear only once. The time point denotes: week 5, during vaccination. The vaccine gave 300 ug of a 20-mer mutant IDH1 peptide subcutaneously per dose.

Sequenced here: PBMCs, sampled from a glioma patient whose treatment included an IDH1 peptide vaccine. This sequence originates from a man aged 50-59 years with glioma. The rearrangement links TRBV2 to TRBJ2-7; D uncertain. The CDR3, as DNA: TGTGCCAGCAGTGAAACGCGCAGTGGCGAGCAGTACTTC. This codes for CASSETRSGEQYF.